Sequencing of this T cell receptor (beta chain) was carried out in a study of Ad26.COV2.S vaccination and SARS-CoV-2 variants. Specified treatment: about 20 received Ad26.COV2.S at low or high dose, single or two shots; 5 received placebo; per-sample allocation not given. Material that was analyzed had been drawn on day 63 after the first vaccine or placebo injection. Germline V lookup: CDR1 MNHEY, CDR2 SVGEGT. The CDR3 has 15 residues. Trimming took off 2 bases at V and 4 bases at J, with 11 bases between the two ends. Using immunoSEQ multiplex PCR, the repertoire was profiled, and TCRdb retains in-frame clones only, with some absent. The sample lists some 290,000 clones, about 86% occurring once.

The V gene is TRBV6-2 or TRBV6-3, the J gene TRBJ2-2, with D tentatively TRBD2 (5 bases). The clonotype comes from a person aged 18-65 years who received the Ad26.COV2.S COVID-19 vaccine or a placebo. The material was peripheral blood, obtained in a trial of Ad26.COV2.S vaccine versus placebo. CDR3: CASSYTSSATGELFF. The CDR3 nucleotides are TGTGCCAGCAGTTACACTAGTTCGGCCACCGGGGAGCTGTTTTTT.